The 27 T cell receptor beta chains below were found in one sample sequenced in a study of metastatic and nonmetastatic thyroid tumors. Each patient went into thyroid surgery without having received any treatment. From the PCR reads, TCRdb re-called clones with MiXCR. The sample shows tens of thousands of clones, roughly 15% of them seen only once. Sequencing was carried out using blood. The receptors stem from a male donor with papillary thyroid cancer or a benign thyroid nodule (not recorded which). Some clones in this sample may be carry-over from other donors' samples.

This clone was seen only once. The chain employs TRBV5-1 and TRBJ2-1; D may be TRBD2 (6 bases). Trimming shortened V by 6 bases and J by 11 bases, and 24 bases separated the two germline ends. The germline gives CDR1 SGHRS, CDR2 YFSETQ. The CDR3 has 15 residues. CDR3 bases: TGCGCCAGCACCCCCGGGGGTAGCGTCCCAGGGCAGCAGTTCTTC. Residues: CASTPGGSVPGQQFF.

This clone appeared many times. V is TRBV6-2 or TRBV6-3 and J is TRBJ2-1, with 10 positions matching TRBD2. V lost 0 bases and J lost 4; bases outside the gene matches: 12. CDR1 is MNHEY, CDR2 SVGEGT, per germline. The CDR3 runs 19 residues. Here the CDR3 reads CASSYSTVLAGVAYNEQFF. For the CDR3, the DNA is TGTGCCAGCAGTTACTCGACGGTCCTAGCGGGAGTAGCATACAATGAGCAGTTCTTC.

By share, this clone counts as medium-sized (0.01 to 0.1%). The gene calls are TRBV6-1 and TRBJ2-7; 7 bases map to TRBD2. With 5 bases clipped from V and 2 bases from J, the junction kept 9 bases outside the gene matches. The germline gives CDR1 MNHNS, CDR2 SASEGT. This CDR3 is built from 15 residues. The CDR3 is CASSHTSDNTYEQYF. The CDR3 nucleotides read TGTGCCAGCAGTCATACTAGCGACAACACCTACGAGCAGTACTTC.

The chain has TRBV13 and TRBJ2-2, with 12 positions matching TRBD2. The CDR3 consists of 19 residues. V dropped 0 bases and J dropped 5; count of bases not matched to a gene: 10. From germline, CDR1 is PRHDT and CDR2 FYEKMQ (reference sequence). The DNA for the CDR3 is TGTGCCAGCAGCTTAGGCCGACTAGCGGGGGCGTCAGGAACCGGGGAGCTGTTTTTT. It is translated as CASSLGRLAGASGTGELFF.

This clone was observed a handful of times. This chain links TRBV2 with TRBJ1-2, with 8 bases aligning to TRBD1. Germline V lookup: CDR1 SNHLY, CDR2 FYNNEI. With 5 bases clipped from V and 6 bases from J, the junction kept 11 bases outside the gene matches. The CDR3 has 15 amino acids. CDR3 region: CASSYLFYRGNGYTF. The CDR3 DNA follows: TGTGCCAGCAGTTACCTCTTTTACAGGGGGAATGGCTACACCTTC.

This clone was counted between two and nine times. The chain carries TRBV6-4 and TRBJ2-3; D gene uncertain. The CDR3 has 15 residues. The V end was cut by 2 bases, the J end by 1 base, with 10 bases between. Germline CDR1 reads MRHNA; CDR2 reads SNTAGT. CDR3 in DNA: TGTGCCAGCAGTGACGTCTTAGGCGGCACAGATACGCAGTATTTT. It specifies CASSDVLGGTDTQYF.

This clone was seen many times. This chain joins TRBV7-3 and TRBJ1-1, with TRBD1 matching 8 bases. Germline V gives CDR1 SGHTA, CDR2 FQGTGA. J gave up 1 base and V 5 bases, and 3 bases lay outside the gene matches. The CDR3 is 14 amino acids. The CDR3 spells CASSPQGGNTEAFF. The CDR3 DNA reads TGTGCCAGCAGCCCACAGGGGGGGAACACTGAAGCTTTCTTT.

This clone was observed a few times. The V call is TRBV4-2, the J call TRBJ2-5; TRBD1 matches 10 bases. This CDR3 region has 14 residues. Trimming removed 1 base from V and 7 bases from J; junction bases left unmatched: 3. From germline, CDR1 is LGHNA and CDR2 YNFKEQ. CDR3 DNA sequence: TGTGCCAGCAGCCAAGGACAGGGGGCTGCGACCCAGTACTTC. Amino acids: CASSQGQGAATQYF.

V and J are TRBV6-2 or TRBV6-3 and TRBJ2-7; 8 bases map to TRBD2. The trim removed 0 bases at V and 1 base at J, leaving 2 bases unmatched. The CDR3 covers 15 residues. Germline V gene data show CDR1 as MNHEY and CDR2 as SVGEGT. The CDR3: CASSYSSGRSYEQYF. The CDR3 DNA reads TGTGCCAGCAGTTACTCGAGCGGGAGATCCTACGAGCAGTACTTC.

In regard to this clone: A much larger clone lies a single base off, so this may be a read error. Other DNA sequences from this sample encode an identical CDR3 as well. The chain employs TRBV9 and TRBJ2-2, with 9 nucleotides matching TRBD1. The CDR3 runs 15 residues. Germline lookup yields CDR1 SGDLS and CDR2 YYNGEE. The CDR3 DNA is TGTGCCAGCAGACCCGGGACAGGGAGAACAGGGGAGCTGTTCTTT. It yields the protein CASRPGTGRTGELFF.

This clone appeared many times. The chain carries TRBV6-1 and TRBJ1-2; TRBD1 might be the D (6 bases). CDR3 size: 13 residues. CDR1 is MNHNS and CDR2 is SASEGT in the germline V gene. V shed 6 bases and J shed 3 bases, with 11 bases lying between them. CDR3 amino acids: CASSLHRDYGYTF. CDR3 DNA: TGTGCCAGCAGCCTTCACAGGGACTATGGCTACACCTTC.

This clone was counted many times. The V call is TRBV10-3, the J call TRBJ1-5; D gene ambiguous. The V end lost 11 bases, the J end lost 2 bases, and 10 bases lay between the germline ends. This CDR3 is 12 amino acids long. Germline V gene sequence: CDR1 ENHRY, CDR2 SYGVKD. The CDR3 DNA follows: TGTGCCGCGGGAGAAGGCAATCAGCCCCAGCATTTT. It encodes CAAGEGNQPQHF.

This clone is medium-sized. V gene TRBV20-1 combines with J gene TRBJ2-2; 8 nucleotides align to TRBD2. There are 16 residues in the CDR3. After removal of 0 bases from V and 1 base from J, the junction contained 4 bases not matched to a gene. Germline CDR1 is DFQATT and CDR2 is SNEGSKA (reference sequence). The CDR3 coding sequence is TGCAGTGCTAGAGATCCTACTAGCGGGAACACCGGGGAGCTGTTTTTT. Its translation: CSARDPTSGNTGELFF.

This clone has only a few counts. The chain combines TRBV6-1 with TRBJ2-7; D is possibly TRBD1 (6 bases). Trimming removed 3 bases from V and 6 bases from J, with 12 bases in between. Germline CDR1 and CDR2: MNHNS and SASEGT. This CDR3 spans 13 amino acids. The CDR3 loop reads CASSDRGRGEQYF. The DNA for the CDR3 is TGTGCCAGCAGTGACAGGGGTCGCGGCGAGCAGTACTTC.

V and J are TRBV7-4 and TRBJ1-5; D remains ambiguous. The V gene lost 5 bases and the J gene lost 4 bases, with 9 bases spanning the gap. Per the germline V gene, CDR1 is SGHVT and CDR2 is SQSDAQ. The CDR3 loop spans 13 amino acids. CDR3: CASSVTENQPQHF. The DNA for the CDR3 is TGTGCCAGCAGCGTAACAGAGAATCAGCCCCAGCATTTT.

This clone appeared many times. This chain links TRBV10-1 with TRBJ2-2; D ambiguous. V lost 4 bases to trimming and J lost 1 base, with 7 bases between them. This CDR3 spans 14 amino acids. Germline V gives CDR1 WNHNN, CDR2 SYGVQD (reference sequence). The CDR3 loop reads CASSAQWNTGELFF. CDR3 DNA sequence: TGCGCCAGCAGTGCACAGTGGAACACCGGGGAGCTGTTTTTT.

This clone was counted only a few times. V is TRBV12-5 and J is TRBJ2-1; 7 nucleotides align to TRBD1. The CDR3 totals 14 residues. With 7 bases clipped from V and 11 bases from J, the junction kept 14 bases outside the gene matches. Per germline, CDR1 LGHNT and CDR2 FRNRAP. The CDR3 loop reads CASATGTVDTQQFF. DNA of the CDR3: TGTGCTAGTGCAACCGGGACAGTGGATACTCAGCAGTTCTTC.

This clone came up many times. The V gene is TRBV9, the J gene TRBJ1-1; D is undetermined. Trimming took off 4 bases at V and 0 bases at J, with 4 bases between the two ends. Germline V gives CDR1 SGDLS, CDR2 YYNGEE. The CDR3 totals 12 residues. The DNA for the CDR3 is TGTGCCAGCAGCAATATGAACACTGAAGCTTTCTTT. This gives the protein CASSNMNTEAFF.

This clone was picked up many times. The rearrangement uses TRBV10-3 and TRBJ1-5; D gene ambiguous. Trimming took off 3 bases at V and 0 bases at J, with 6 bases between the two ends. The CDR3 loop spans 14 amino acids. Per germline, CDR1 ENHRY and CDR2 SYGVKD. CDR3 DNA sequence: TGTGCCATCAGTGAAGAAACTAGCAATCAGCCCCAGCATTTT. Protein sequence: CAISEETSNQPQHF.

This clone was recorded a few times. A read error is possible here, since a much larger clone lies one base away. The rearrangement links TRBV29-1 to TRBJ2-1, with no clear D. Germline values: CDR1 SQVTM, CDR2 ANQGSEA. The CDR3 totals 10 residues. Trimming stripped 5 bases from V and 10 bases from J, with 9 bases between. The CDR3 protein is CSVSIGEQFF. DNA of the CDR3: TGCAGCGTTAGCATCGGCGAGCAGTTCTTC.

The sample holds many counts of this clone. The chain couples TRBV5-1 to TRBJ2-3; tentatively, D is TRBD1 (6 bases). Germline lookup yields CDR1 SGHRS and CDR2 YFSETQ. The CDR3 is 16 amino acids. V was shortened by 0 bases and J by 4 bases, with 15 bases between the two germline ends. CDR3 in amino acids: CASSLDPQGKSDTQYF. CDR3 DNA: TGCGCCAGCAGCTTGGATCCACAGGGAAAATCAGATACGCAGTATTTT.

This clone was seen many times. The chain has TRBV30 and TRBJ1-1; TRBD1 agrees at 7 bases. The ends lost 4 bases at V and 5 bases at J; junction bases unmatched: 4. Germline V gene lookup returns CDR1 GTSNPN and CDR2 SVGIG (reference sequence). CDR3 size: 12 residues. CDR3 DNA sequence: TGTGCCTGGAACAGGGGAGGAACTGAAGCTTTCTTT. Protein sequence: CAWNRGGTEAFF.

This clone was observed many times. V usage is TRBV28 and J usage is TRBJ1-4; D remains ambiguous. Per the germline V gene, CDR1 is MDHEN and CDR2 is SYDVKM. Trimming pared 3 bases from V and 0 bases from J, leaving 11 bases between. This CDR3 contains 16 residues. The CDR3 loop is CASSFLADATNEKLFF. The CDR3 nucleotides are TGTGCCAGCAGTTTTCTGGCCGACGCAACTAATGAAAAACTGTTTTTT.

This sequence joins TRBV30 and TRBJ2-2, with D possibly TRBD1 on 6 matching bases. Germline CDR1 is GTSNPN and CDR2 is SVGIG (reference sequence). V was shortened by 5 bases and J by 0 bases, with 13 bases between the two germline ends. CDR3 length: 15 residues. The CDR3 is CAWEQGDSNTGELFF. DNA for the CDR3: TGTGCCTGGGAACAGGGTGACTCGAACACCGGGGAGCTGTTTTTT.

This clone is judged medium-sized. The chain combines TRBV27 with TRBJ2-7; 8 bases fit TRBD1. Trimming removed 6 bases from V and 2 bases from J; junction bases left unmatched: 9. This CDR3 is built from 15 residues. The V gene's germline CDR1 is MNHEY and CDR2 SMNVEV (reference sequence). The CDR3 region has the DNA TGTGCCAGCAGCCCCGGGACAGGCCCCACCTACGAGCAGTACTTC. Its translation is CASSPGTGPTYEQYF.

This clone was found many times. The chain employs TRBV5-6 and TRBJ2-1; the D is unclear. Germline CDR1 reads SGHDT; CDR2 reads YYEEEE. V lost 0 bases, J lost 0 bases, and 4 bases lay in between. This CDR3 spans 14 amino acids. The DNA for the CDR3 is TGTGCCAGCAGCTTGGGAAGCTCCTACAATGAGCAGTTCTTC. Translation gives CASSLGSSYNEQFF.

This clone was detected many times. J is TRBJ2-3 and V is TRBV20-1, with D hard to call. The CDR3 is 14 amino acids. The germline V gene has CDR1 DFQATT and CDR2 SNEGSKA (reference sequence). The V and J ends lost 5 bases and 0 bases respectively, with 12 bases between them. The CDR3 region has the DNA TGCAGTGCTCCGTCGATCCCTAGCACAGATACGCAGTATTTT. Translating it yields CSAPSIPSTDTQYF.